This T cell receptor (beta chain) was recorded in a study of beta chain features in type 1 diabetes. Across the study: Analysis included 107,917,701 sorted cells drawn from all samples.

Only a few counts were recorded for this clone. What it recognizes is unknown. The CDR3 length is 14 residues. Germline-derived CDR1 and CDR2 are SEHNR and FQNEAQ (reference sequence). The V segment lost 7 bases and the J segment 7 bases; nucleotides outside the gene matches: 5. Study-level points and caveats: Shorter TCRB CDR3s, moderately but significantly so, were found in Type 1 diabetes patients in all four CD4+ subsets.

The authors reverse transcribed all of the isolated RNA, so sequencing captured expressed TCRB transcripts. Clones were read by immunoSEQ multiplex PCR, and TCRdb kept only the in-frame ones, dropping some. The sample yields 350,000 to 400,000 clones, roughly 12% seen once. The rearrangement joins TRBV7-9 to TRBJ1-6; 9 bases line up with TRBD1. The material sequenced was naive CD4+ T cells from blood. The TCR originated in a woman under 30 with type 1 diabetes. CDR3 sequence reads: CASKTGTGNSPLHF. The CDR3, as DNA: TGTGCCAGCAAGACGGGGACAGGGAATTCACCCCTCCACTTT.